Each of the 28 T cell receptor beta chains below was sequenced from the same sample in a study of T cell responses to AZD1222 COVID-19 vaccine. The method was immunoSEQ multiplex PCR; TCRdb's version includes in-frame clones alone and lacks a portion of them. The sample carries about 60,000 clones, around three quarters recorded once. The sequences come from peripheral blood, collected 28 days after the second AZD1222 dose. These receptors all come from an adult who received the AZD1222 COVID-19 vaccine.

The chain uses TRBV12-3 or TRBV12-4 and TRBJ2-7; a weak D match, TRBD1 (6 bases). V was clipped by 3 bases and J by 7 bases, with 10 bases between them. The CDR3 contains 12 residues. The CDR3 is CASSFGTREQYF. The DNA of the CDR3 is TGTGCCAGCAGTTTCGGGACACGGGAGCAGTACTTC.

V is TRBV6-1 and J is TRBJ1-4; TRBD1 agrees at 10 bases. CDR3 length: 15 residues. Trimming removed 2 bases from V and 10 bases from J; junction bases left unmatched: 7. Germline V lookup: CDR1 MNHNS, CDR2 SASEGT. CDR3 coding DNA: TGTGCCAGCAGTGAAACCGGGACAGGGGACGGAAAACTGTTTTTT. It encodes CASSETGTGDGKLFF.

The rearrangement uses TRBV4-2 and TRBJ2-3; 11 positions match TRBD2. Germline V gene data show CDR1 as LGHNA and CDR2 as YNFKEQ. The CDR3 is 17 residues long. V was pared by 0 bases and J by 4 bases, with 6 bases of the junction left unmatched. Written as DNA, the CDR3 is TGTGCCAGCAGCCAAGATGGTAGCGGGGGGGCCGCAGATACGCAGTATTTT. Protein sequence: CASSQDGSGGAADTQYF.

The CDR3 protein is CSVTEQGLGETQYF. For the CDR3, the DNA is TGCAGCGTCACCGAACAGGGCCTGGGGGAGACCCAGTACTTC. This chain joins TRBV29-1 and TRBJ2-5, with D maybe TRBD1 (6 bases). V was cut by 6 bases and J by 5 bases, with 19 bases left in between. Germline assignment: CDR1 SQVTM and CDR2 ANQGSEA. This CDR3 has 14 amino acids. Looking up the rest from reference TRBV29-1 and TRBJ2-5 gives the full variable domain: SAVISQKPSRDICQRGTSLTIQCQVDSQVTMMFWYRQQPGQSLTLIATANQGSEATYESGFVIDKFPISRPNLTFSTLTVSNMSPEDSSIYLCSVTEQGLGETQYFGPGTRLLVL.

The V call is TRBV19, the J call TRBJ1-3, with a weak D call TRBD1 (6 bases). Trimming stripped 6 bases from V and 1 base from J, with 13 bases between. The CDR3 spans 15 residues. Per the germline V gene, CDR1 is LNHDA and CDR2 is SQIVND (reference sequence). The CDR3 loop is CASRPGQSSGNTIYF. CDR3 sequence (DNA): TGTGCCAGTAGACCAGGACAGTCGTCTGGAAACACCATATATTTT.

The J gene is TRBJ1-2, the V gene TRBV14, with D perhaps matching TRBD1 (5 bases). This CDR3 region has 14 residues. Looked up from germline, CDR1 is SGHDN and CDR2 is FVKESK. V was shortened by 4 bases and J by 7 bases, with 16 bases between the two germline ends. This CDR3 is CASSRLTVSSGYTF. The CDR3 coding sequence is TGTGCCAGCAGCCGATTGACAGTCTCCAGTGGCTACACCTTC. Based on the CDR3 plus reference TRBV14 and TRBJ1-2, the full variable domain is EAGVTQFPSHSVIEKGQTVTLRCDPISGHDNLYWYRRVMGKEIKFLLHFVKESKQDESGMPNNRFLAERTGGTYSTLKVQPAELEDSGVYFCASSRLTVSSGYTFGSGTRLTVV.

This chain links TRBV7-9 with TRBJ2-5; D not resolved. CDR1 is SEHNR and CDR2 is FQNEAQ in the germline V gene (reference sequence). The CDR3 length is 13 residues. Trimming shortened V by 3 bases and J by 5 bases, and 10 bases separated the two germline ends. The DNA for the CDR3 is TGTGCCAGCAGCTTGGGCTTCATCGAGACCCAGTACTTC. The encoded protein is CASSLGFIETQYF.

The gene calls are TRBV9 and TRBJ1-2; 7 bases fit TRBD1. Germline V lookup: CDR1 SGDLS, CDR2 YYNGEE. The CDR3 is 16 amino acids. Trimming removed 0 bases from V and 4 bases from J; junction bases left unmatched: 9. CDR3 nucleotide sequence: TGTGCCAGCAGCGTAGTAGGGGACAGCTCCACCTATGGCTACACCTTC. Translation: CASSVVGDSSTYGYTF.

This clone has only one observation. This rearrangement joins TRBV4-2 to TRBJ1-5; a possible D gene is TRBD1 (5 bases). The germline gives CDR1 LGHNA, CDR2 YNFKEQ. This CDR3 spans 15 amino acids. V dropped 0 bases and J dropped 9 bases, with 15 bases sitting between them. This chain's CDR3 is CASSQDQRGYAPQHF. CDR3 in DNA: TGTGCCAGCAGCCAAGATCAGCGGGGCTACGCGCCCCAGCATTTT.

The chain joins TRBV25-1 to TRBJ1-2; D uncertain. Trimming took off 7 bases at V and 4 bases at J, with 7 bases between the two ends. The CDR3 extends over 11 amino acids. Germline values: CDR1 MGHDK, CDR2 SYGVNS. The CDR3 loop reads CASTAGYGYTF. The CDR3 nucleotides are TGTGCCAGCACCGCAGGCTATGGCTACACCTTC.

The chain carries TRBV9 and TRBJ2-4; tentative D call: TRBD2 (7 bases). The V end was cut by 0 bases, the J end by 1 base, with 14 bases between. Germline lookup yields CDR1 SGDLS and CDR2 YYNGEE. The CDR3 has 17 residues. This chain's CDR3 is CASSVDGGPVAKNIQYF. The CDR3 DNA reads as TGTGCCAGCAGCGTAGACGGGGGGCCTGTGGCCAAAAACATTCAGTACTTC.

V usage is TRBV5-1 and J usage is TRBJ2-2, with D perhaps matching TRBD1 (7 bases). V was clipped by 3 bases and J by 1 base, with 13 bases between them. Germline CDR1 reads SGHRS; CDR2 reads YFSETQ. This CDR3 region has 16 residues. CDR3 DNA: TGCGCCAGCAGCTCCGGGGGACAGCAGAACACCGGGGAGCTGTTTTTT. It translates to CASSSGGQQNTGELFF.

The genes are TRBV11-2 and TRBJ1-5; tentative D call: TRBD1 (5 bases). Germline-derived CDR1 and CDR2 are SGHAT and FQNNGV. This CDR3 comprises 19 residues. V was pared by 0 bases and J by 0 bases, with 18 bases between. The CDR3 region is CASSLDRGGTKFSNQPQHF. For the CDR3, the DNA is TGTGCCAGCAGCTTAGATCGGGGAGGGACCAAGTTTAGCAATCAGCCCCAGCATTTT. Full variable domain (outside the CDR3, taken from reference TRBV11-2 and TRBJ1-5): EAGVAQSPRYKIIEKRQSVAFWCNPISGHATLYWYQQILGQGPKLLIQFQNNGVVDDSQLPKDRFSAERLKGVDSTLKIQPAKLEDSAVYLCASSLDRGGTKFSNQPQHFGDGTRLSIL.

The J gene is TRBJ2-5, the V gene TRBV7-6; possible D gene TRBD2, 5 bases. Per germline, CDR1 SGHVS and CDR2 FNYEAQ. V dropped 5 bases and J dropped 1 base, with 17 bases sitting between them. The CDR3 runs to 16 residues. CDR3 nucleotide sequence: TGTGCCAGCAGCCAGAGGCGTCCGGACTTCCAAGAGACCCAGTACTTC. This sequence encodes CASSQRRPDFQETQYF.

The gene calls are TRBV6-1 and TRBJ1-5; D ambiguous. Germline loops: CDR1 MNHNS, CDR2 SASEGT. The V end was cut by 7 bases, the J end by 1 base, with 5 bases between. The CDR3 is 12 residues long. The CDR3 spells CASTDSNQPQHF. In DNA, the CDR3 is TGTGCCAGCACCGACAGCAATCAGCCCCAGCATTTT.

This chain connects TRBV28 to TRBJ1-2; 9 bases line up with TRBD1. Germline V CDR1 and CDR2: MDHEN, SYDVKM. There are 15 residues in the CDR3. Trimming removed 5 bases from V and 8 bases from J; junction bases left unmatched: 12. The CDR3 coding sequence is TGTGCCAGCAGTCTCGACACCGGGACAGGGTTAGGCTACACCTTC. Translated, it gives CASSLDTGTGLGYTF.

The V gene is TRBV10-1, the J gene TRBJ1-1, with D possibly matching TRBD1 (5 bases). V was clipped by 0 bases and J by 0 bases, with 8 bases between them. The germline gives CDR1 WNHNN, CDR2 SYGVQD (reference sequence). This CDR3 contains 15 residues. Written as DNA, the CDR3 is TGCGCCAGCAGTGAGTCGGGGGGTGTGAACACTGAAGCTTTCTTT. Protein product: CASSESGGVNTEAFF.

CDR3 sequence: CASRDGSYNEQFF. The CDR3 DNA is TGTGCCAGCAGGGACGGCTCCTACAATGAGCAGTTCTTC. The V and J genes are TRBV2 and TRBJ2-1, with no clear D. Germline CDR1 SNHLY, CDR2 FYNNEI. The germline V and J ends were trimmed by 6 bases and 0 bases, with 6 bases remaining between them. The CDR3 consists of 13 residues.

The V call is TRBV5-6, the J call TRBJ1-1; 12 bases line up with TRBD1. The germline V gene has CDR1 SGHDT and CDR2 YYEEEE. CDR3 length: 17 amino acids. Trimming took 4 bases from V and 5 from J; bases not matched to a gene: 12. The CDR3 DNA sequence: TGTGCCAGCAGCCTGACCGTGGGACAGGGGGCTGGGACTGAAGCTTTCTTT. It specifies CASSLTVGQGAGTEAFF.

The chain employs TRBV2 and TRBJ1-2; D unclear. There are 11 residues in the CDR3. Germline values: CDR1 SNHLY, CDR2 FYNNEI. V lost 6 bases and J 4 bases, leaving 6 bases between the germline ends. CDR3 region: CASRIIYGYTF. CDR3 coding DNA: TGTGCCAGCAGGATCATCTATGGCTACACCTTC.

The V call is TRBV5-1, the J call TRBJ2-6; D not certain. Germline assignment: CDR1 SGHRS and CDR2 YFSETQ. Trimming pared 1 base from V and 4 bases from J, leaving 12 bases between. CDR3 length equals 16 residues. The CDR3 DNA is TGCGCCAGCAGCTTGTTCGGTATCGCAGGGGCCAACGTCCTGACTTTC. Translated: CASSLFGIAGANVLTF.

The chain is built from TRBV10-3 and TRBJ1-3; no clear D gene. CDR3 length equals 13 residues. CDR1 is ENHRY, CDR2 SYGVKD, per germline. V was pared by 0 bases and J by 4 bases, with 4 bases between. The CDR3 DNA reads TGTGCCATCAGTGAGTCGACAGGAAACACCATATATTTT. Protein product: CAISESTGNTIYF.

The chain combines TRBV7-8 with TRBJ2-1; D is undetermined. Germline V gene data show CDR1 as SGHVS and CDR2 as FQNEAQ. V was cut by 3 bases and J by 0 bases, with 12 bases left in between. The CDR3 covers 16 residues. In DNA, the CDR3 is TGTGCCAGCAGCTTGACTTATGACCGCTCCTACAATGAGCAGTTCTTC. Encoded protein: CASSLTYDRSYNEQFF.

This rearrangement joins TRBV14 to TRBJ1-3; D remains unclear. CDR3 length equals 13 residues. The V gene's germline CDR1 is SGHDN and CDR2 FVKESK. Trimming removed 6 bases from V and 9 bases from J, with 15 bases in between. CDR3 coding DNA: TGTGCCAGCAGTCAGAAGGGCGGAGGCACCATATATTTT. It encodes CASSQKGGGTIYF.

This clone showed up just a few times. This chain connects TRBV6-4 to TRBJ1-1; 7 bases map to TRBD1. Germline values: CDR1 MRHNA, CDR2 SNTAGT. The CDR3 length is 13 residues. J gave up 4 bases and V 6 bases, and 5 bases lay outside the gene matches. For the CDR3, the DNA is TGTGCCAGCAGCCAGGGGGTTGGCACTGAAGCTTTCTTT. Translating it yields CASSQGVGTEAFF.

This chain uses TRBV6-6 with TRBJ2-1; TRBD1 agrees at 10 bases. From germline, CDR1 is MNHNY and CDR2 SVGAGI (reference sequence). The CDR3 loop spans 16 amino acids. The trim removed 2 bases at V and 6 bases at J, leaving 7 bases unmatched. This chain's CDR3 is CASSYAPGQGTNEQFF. The CDR3 DNA reads TGTGCCAGCAGTTACGCACCGGGACAGGGGACCAATGAGCAGTTCTTC.

This clone appeared a single time. In DNA form, the CDR3 reads TGTGCCACCTCCACCTCCACCAGCTCTGGAAACACCATATATTTT. Translation gives CATSTSTSSGNTIYF. V gene TRBV24-1 combines with J gene TRBJ1-3; D remains ambiguous. Germline V lookup: CDR1 KGHDR, CDR2 SFDVKD. The V and J ends lost 9 bases and 0 bases respectively, with 14 bases between them. The CDR3 runs 15 residues.

The CDR3 reads CASSPEGQGAGEQYF. In DNA, the CDR3 is TGTGCCAGCTCACCGGAGGGACAGGGGGCGGGCGAGCAGTACTTC. J is TRBJ2-7 and V is TRBV18; 12 nucleotides line up with TRBD1. Trimming removed 3 bases from V and 6 bases from J; junction bases left unmatched: 6. This CDR3 is 15 amino acids long. Germline values: CDR1 KGHSH, CDR2 LQKENI. Drawing the rest from reference TRBV18 and TRBJ2-7, the complete variable domain is NAGVMQNPRHLVRRRGQEARLRCSPMKGHSHVYWYRQLPEEGLKFMVYLQKENIIDESGMPKERFSAEFPKEGPSILRIQQVVRGDSAAYFCASSPEGQGAGEQYFGPGTRLTVT.